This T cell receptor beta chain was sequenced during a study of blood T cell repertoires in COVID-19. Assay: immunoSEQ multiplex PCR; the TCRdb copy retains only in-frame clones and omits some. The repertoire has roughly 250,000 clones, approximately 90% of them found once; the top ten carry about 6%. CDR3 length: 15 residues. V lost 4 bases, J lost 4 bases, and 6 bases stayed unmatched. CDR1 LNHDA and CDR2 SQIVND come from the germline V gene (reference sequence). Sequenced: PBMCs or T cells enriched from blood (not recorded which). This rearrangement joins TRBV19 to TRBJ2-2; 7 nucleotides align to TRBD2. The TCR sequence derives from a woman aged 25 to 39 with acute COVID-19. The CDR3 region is CASSSWGGTTGELFF. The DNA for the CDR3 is TGTGCCAGTAGTAGTTGGGGGGGGACCACCGGGGAGCTGTTTTTT.